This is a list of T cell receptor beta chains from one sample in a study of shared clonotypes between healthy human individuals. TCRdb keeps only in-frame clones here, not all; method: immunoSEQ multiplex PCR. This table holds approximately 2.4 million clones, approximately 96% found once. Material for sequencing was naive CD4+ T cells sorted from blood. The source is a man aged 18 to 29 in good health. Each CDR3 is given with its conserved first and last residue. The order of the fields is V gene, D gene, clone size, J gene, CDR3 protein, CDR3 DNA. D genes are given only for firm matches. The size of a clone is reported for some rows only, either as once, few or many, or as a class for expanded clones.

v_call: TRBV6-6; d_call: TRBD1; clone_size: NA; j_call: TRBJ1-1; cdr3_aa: CASSYAETGANTEAFF; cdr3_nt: TGTGCCAGCAGTTATGCCGAAACAGGGGCTAACACTGAAGCTTTCTTT
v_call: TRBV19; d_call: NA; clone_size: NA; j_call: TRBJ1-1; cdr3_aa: CASSILGRDTEAFF; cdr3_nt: TGTGCCAGTAGTATTTTGGGTAGGGACACTGAAGCTTTCTTT
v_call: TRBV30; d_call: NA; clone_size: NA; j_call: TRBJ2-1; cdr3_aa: CASAWLSEQFF; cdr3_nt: TGTGCCTCGGCCTGGTTGTCTGAGCAGTTCTTC
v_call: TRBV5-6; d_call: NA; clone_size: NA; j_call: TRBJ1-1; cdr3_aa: CASTEDRNTEAFF; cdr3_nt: TGTGCCAGCACCGAGGACAGGAACACTGAAGCTTTCTTT
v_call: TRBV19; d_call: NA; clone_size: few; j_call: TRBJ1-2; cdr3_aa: CASSSTTGLGYTF; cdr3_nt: TGTGCCAGTAGCTCCACGACAGGCTTGGGCTACACCTTC
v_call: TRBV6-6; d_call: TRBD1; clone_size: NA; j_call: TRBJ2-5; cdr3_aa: CASGLGTGRWETQYF; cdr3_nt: TGTGCCAGCGGCCTCGGGACAGGGAGGTGGGAGACCCAGTACTTC
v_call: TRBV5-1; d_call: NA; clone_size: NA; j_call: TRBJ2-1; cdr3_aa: CASSHGWSSYNEQFF; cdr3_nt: TGCGCCAGCAGTCACGGGTGGAGCTCCTACAATGAGCAGTTCTTC
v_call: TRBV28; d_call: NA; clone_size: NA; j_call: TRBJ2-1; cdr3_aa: CASSFYANTYNEQFF; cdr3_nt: TGTGCCAGCAGTTTTTACGCTAATACCTACAATGAGCAGTTCTTC
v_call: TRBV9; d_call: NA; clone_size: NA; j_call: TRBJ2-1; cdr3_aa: CASSVEGEQFF; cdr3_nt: TGTGCCAGCAGCGTAGAAGGTGAGCAGTTCTTC
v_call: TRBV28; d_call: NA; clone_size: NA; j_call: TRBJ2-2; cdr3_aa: CASSWRPNTGELFF; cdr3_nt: TGTGCCAGCAGTTGGAGGCCGAACACCGGGGAGCTGTTTTTT
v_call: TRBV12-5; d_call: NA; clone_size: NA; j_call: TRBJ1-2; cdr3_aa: CASGLLGGSGYTF; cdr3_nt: TGTGCTAGTGGTTTATTAGGAGGGTCTGGCTACACCTTC
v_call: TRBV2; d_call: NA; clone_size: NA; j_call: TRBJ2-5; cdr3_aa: CASRIGAGIQETQYF; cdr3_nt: TGTGCCAGCAGGATCGGGGCGGGCATACAAGAGACCCAGTACTTC
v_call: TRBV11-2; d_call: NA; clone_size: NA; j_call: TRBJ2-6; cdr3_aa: CASSPSRGANVLTF; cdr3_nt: TGTGCCAGCAGCCCCTCCCGTGGGGCCAACGTCCTGACTTTC
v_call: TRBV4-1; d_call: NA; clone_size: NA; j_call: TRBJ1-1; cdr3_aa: CASSHRDWGVNTEAFF; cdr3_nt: TGCGCCAGCAGCCACAGGGATTGGGGGGTGAACACTGAAGCTTTCTTT
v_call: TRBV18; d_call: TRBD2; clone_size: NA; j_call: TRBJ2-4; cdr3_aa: CASSPPRQREGKNIQYF; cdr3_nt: TGTGCCAGCTCACCACCCCGCCAGCGGGAAGGCAAAAACATTCAGTACTTC
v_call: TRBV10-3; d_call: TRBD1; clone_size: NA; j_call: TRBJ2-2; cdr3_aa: CAISIGTGSTGELFF; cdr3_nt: TGTGCCATCAGTATCGGGACAGGGTCAACCGGGGAGCTGTTTTTT
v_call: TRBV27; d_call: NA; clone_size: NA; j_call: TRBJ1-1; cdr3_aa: CASSLRGGNTEAFF; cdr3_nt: TGTGCCAGCAGTTTAAGGGGCGGAAACACTGAAGCTTTCTTT
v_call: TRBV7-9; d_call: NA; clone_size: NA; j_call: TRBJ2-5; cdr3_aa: CASSLVPGFQETQYF; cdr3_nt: TGTGCCAGCAGCTTAGTCCCCGGGTTCCAAGAGACCCAGTACTTC
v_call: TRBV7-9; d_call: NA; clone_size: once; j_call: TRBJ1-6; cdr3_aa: CASSLVAGHNSPLHF; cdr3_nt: TGTGCCAGCAGCTTAGTGGCCGGGCATAATTCACCCCTCCACTTT
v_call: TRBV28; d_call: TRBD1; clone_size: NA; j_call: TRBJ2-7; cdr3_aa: CASRDSDRVFSYEQYF; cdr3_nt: TGTGCCAGCAGGGATTCGGACAGGGTGTTTAGCTACGAGCAGTACTTC
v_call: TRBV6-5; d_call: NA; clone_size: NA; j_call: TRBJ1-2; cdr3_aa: CASTWESGYTF; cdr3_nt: TGTGCCAGCACCTGGGAGTCCGGCTACACCTTC
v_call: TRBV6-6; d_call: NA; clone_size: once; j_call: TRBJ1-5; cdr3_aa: CASSLLTDNQPQHF; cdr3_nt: TGTGCCAGCAGCCTATTGACAGACAATCAGCCCCAGCATTTT
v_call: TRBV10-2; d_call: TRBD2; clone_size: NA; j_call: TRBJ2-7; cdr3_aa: CASSESQGGEVHEQYF; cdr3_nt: TGCGCCAGCAGTGAGTCCCAGGGAGGGGAGGTCCACGAGCAGTACTTC
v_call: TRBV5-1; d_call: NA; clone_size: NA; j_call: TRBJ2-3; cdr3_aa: CASSPVRASGTDTQYF; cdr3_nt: TGCGCCAGCAGCCCGGTTCGGGCTAGCGGCACAGATACGCAGTATTTT
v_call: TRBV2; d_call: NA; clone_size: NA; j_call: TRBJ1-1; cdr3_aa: CASSPTGYTEAFF; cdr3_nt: TGTGCCAGCAGTCCGACAGGCTACACTGAAGCTTTCTTT
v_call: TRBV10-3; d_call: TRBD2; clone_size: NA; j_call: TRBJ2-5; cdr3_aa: CAISDLAGGGETQYF; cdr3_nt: TGTGCCATCAGCGACCTAGCGGGAGGGGGGGAGACCCAGTACTTC
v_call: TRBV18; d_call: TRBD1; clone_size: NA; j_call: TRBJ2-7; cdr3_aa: CASSEPGQNYEQYF; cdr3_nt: TGTGCCAGCTCAGAGCCGGGACAGAACTACGAGCAGTACTTC
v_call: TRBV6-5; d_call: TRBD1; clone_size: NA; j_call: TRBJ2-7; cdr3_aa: CASSTGGAISYEQYF; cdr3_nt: TGTGCCAGCAGTACAGGGGGCGCGATCTCCTACGAGCAGTACTTC
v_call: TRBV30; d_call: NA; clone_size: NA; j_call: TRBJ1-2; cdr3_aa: CAWNKGGNYGYTF; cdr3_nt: TGTGCCTGGAACAAGGGTGGAAACTATGGCTACACCTTC
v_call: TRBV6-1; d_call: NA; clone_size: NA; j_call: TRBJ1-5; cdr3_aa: CASSEGVGGRQPQHF; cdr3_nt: TGTGCCAGCAGTGAAGGTGTGGGGGGTCGGCAGCCCCAGCATTTT
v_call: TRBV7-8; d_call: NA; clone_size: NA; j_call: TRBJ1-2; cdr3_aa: CASSLGRQDPYGGYTF; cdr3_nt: TGTGCCAGCAGTCTGGGGAGACAGGACCCCTACGGTGGCTACACCTTC
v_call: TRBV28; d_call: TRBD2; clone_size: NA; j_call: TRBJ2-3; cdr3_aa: CASSPPRGGTDTQYF; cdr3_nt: TGTGCCAGCAGTCCCCCACGGGGGGGCACAGATACGCAGTATTTT
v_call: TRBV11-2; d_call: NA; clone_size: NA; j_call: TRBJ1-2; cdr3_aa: CASSPQDVGGYTF; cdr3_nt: TGTGCCAGCAGCCCACAAGACGTCGGGGGCTACACCTTC
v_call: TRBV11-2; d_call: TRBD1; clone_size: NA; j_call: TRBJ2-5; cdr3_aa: CASSPRTGAWETQYF; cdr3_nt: TGTGCCAGCAGCCCCAGGACAGGGGCTTGGGAGACCCAGTACTTC
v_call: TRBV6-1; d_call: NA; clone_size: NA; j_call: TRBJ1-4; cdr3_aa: CASSEGPGAYEKLFF; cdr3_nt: TGTGCCAGCAGTGAAGGTCCAGGGGCGTATGAAAAACTGTTTTTT
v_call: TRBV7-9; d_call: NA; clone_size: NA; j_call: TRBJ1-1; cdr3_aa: CASSLARESTEAFF; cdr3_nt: TGTGCCAGCAGCTTAGCTAGAGAGAGCACTGAAGCTTTCTTT
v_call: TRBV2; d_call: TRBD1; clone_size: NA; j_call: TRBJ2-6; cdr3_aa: CASSEAWTGASGANVLTF; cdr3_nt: TGTGCCAGCAGTGAAGCATGGACAGGGGCCTCTGGGGCCAACGTCCTGACTTTC
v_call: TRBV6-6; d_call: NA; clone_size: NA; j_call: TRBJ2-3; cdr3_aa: CASSPGSTFTDTQYF; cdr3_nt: TGTGCCAGCAGTCCCGGGTCTACCTTCACAGATACGCAGTATTTT
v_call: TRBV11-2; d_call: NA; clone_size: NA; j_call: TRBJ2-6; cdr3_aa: CASSLDHPSSGANVLTF; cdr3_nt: TGTGCCAGCAGCTTAGATCATCCGAGCTCTGGGGCCAACGTCCTGACTTTC